These 5 T cell receptor beta chains share one sample of origin, sequenced in a study of cytomegalovirus exposure and HLA in healthy donors. The assay was immunoSEQ multiplex PCR, and TCRdb's table has in-frame clones only and misses some. Of approximately 150,000 clones listed, about 89% are singletons. Source material: PBMCs. These receptors were obtained from a man aged 18 to 35 in good health and CMV-seronegative.

The rearrangement uses TRBV19 and TRBJ2-2; 13 positions agree with TRBD2. The J segment lost 0 bases and the V segment lost 5 bases, leaving 18 bases of the junction unmatched. CDR1 LNHDA and CDR2 SQIVND come from the germline V gene (reference sequence). This CDR3 has 22 residues. The CDR3 DNA reads as TGTGCCAGTAGTTATAAGACCCGCCCGGGACTAGCGGGATATCCGAACACCGGGGAGCTGTTTTTT. Residues: CASSYKTRPGLAGYPNTGELFF.

This clone was recorded only once. The chain is built from TRBV5-1 and TRBJ1-2, with 7 bases that match TRBD1. V was clipped by 2 bases and J by 7 bases; unmatched bases: 2. CDR3 length equals 12 residues. Germline V CDR1 and CDR2: SGHRS, YFSETQ. CDR3 DNA sequence: TGCGCCAGCAGCTTCGACAGGGCTGGCTACACCTTC. Protein sequence: CASSFDRAGYTF.

This chain links TRBV15 with TRBJ1-5; 7 bases are shared with TRBD1. The V and J ends lost 3 bases and 4 bases, in that order; junction bases with no gene match: 6. The CDR3 totals 15 residues. The V gene's germline CDR1 is LNHNV and CDR2 YYDKDF (reference sequence). The CDR3 nucleotides read TGTGCCACCAGCAGGTATCCAGGGGGGAATCAGCCCCAGCATTTT. The encoded protein is CATSRYPGGNQPQHF.

The chain combines TRBV4-2 with TRBJ2-1; 10 bases line up with TRBD2. This CDR3 spans 14 amino acids. Germline CDR1 and CDR2: LGHNA and YNFKEQ. V dropped 0 bases and J dropped 12; count of bases not matched to a gene: 5. The CDR3 DNA sequence: TGTGCCAGCAGCCAAGATATTAGCGGGAGGCCGCAGTTCTTC. It codes for CASSQDISGRPQFF.

The chain is built from TRBV7-6 and TRBJ2-1; 12 nucleotides line up with TRBD2. The J segment lost 0 bases and the V segment lost 1 base, leaving 1 base of the junction unmatched. Germline loops: CDR1 SGHVS, CDR2 FNYEAQ. The CDR3 extends over 17 amino acids. CDR3 sequence reads: CASSLGTSGTSYNEQFF. DNA of the CDR3: TGTGCCAGCAGCTTAGGGACTAGCGGGACCTCCTACAATGAGCAGTTCTTC. The whole variable domain, filled in from reference TRBV7-6 and TRBJ2-1, reads GAGVSQSPRYKVTKRGQDVALRCDPISGHVSLYWYRQALGQGPEFLTYFNYEAQQDKSGLPNDRFSAERPEGSISTLTIQRTEQRDSAMYRCASSLGTSGTSYNEQFFGPGTRLTVL.